This T cell receptor (beta chain) appears in the sequencing data of a study of blood T cell repertoires in COVID-19. Study-wide context: Samples representing acute and convalescent COVID-19 were sourced from the United States, Italy and Spain. Sample material is recorded as cDNA or gDNA derived from T cells, B-cell-depleted T cells, or PBMCs.

This clone was seen a few times. Individuals aged about 18 to 95 years were recruited from some 26 US areas. In assigning cohorts, the study relied on participant-reported clinical history. TCRdb's table, derived via immunoSEQ multiplex PCR, lists solely in-frame clones and lacks some. The sample includes some 200,000 clones, 86% of them seen just once. Trimming cost V 2 bases and J 4 bases, with 12 bases left between them. CDR3 length: 15 residues. Germline V gene data show CDR1 as MNHEY and CDR2 as SVGAGI. The rearrangement uses TRBV6-5 and TRBJ1-5, with D hard to call. This receptor was identified in a woman aged 40 to 50 with acute COVID-19. Sequenced: PBMCs or T cells enriched from blood (not recorded which). The CDR3 nucleotides are TGTGCCAGCAGTTACGGGCGCAGCTTTAATCAGCCCCAGCATTTT. It encodes CASSYGRSFNQPQHF.